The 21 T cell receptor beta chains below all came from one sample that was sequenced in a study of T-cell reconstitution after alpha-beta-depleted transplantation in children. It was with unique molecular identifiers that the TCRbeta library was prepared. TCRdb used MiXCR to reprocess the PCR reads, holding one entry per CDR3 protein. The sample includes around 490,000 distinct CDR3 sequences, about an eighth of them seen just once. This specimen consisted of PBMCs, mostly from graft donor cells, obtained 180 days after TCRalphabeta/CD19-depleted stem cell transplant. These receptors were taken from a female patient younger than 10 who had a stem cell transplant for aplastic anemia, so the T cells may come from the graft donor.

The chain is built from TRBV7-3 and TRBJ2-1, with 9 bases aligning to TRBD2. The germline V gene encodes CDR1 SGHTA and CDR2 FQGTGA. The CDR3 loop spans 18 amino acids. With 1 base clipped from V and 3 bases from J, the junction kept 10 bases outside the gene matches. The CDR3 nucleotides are TGTGCCAGCAGCTTAAAGAGCGGAGCGGGAGGTTTCTACAATGAGCAGTTCTTC. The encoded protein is CASSLKSGAGGFYNEQFF.

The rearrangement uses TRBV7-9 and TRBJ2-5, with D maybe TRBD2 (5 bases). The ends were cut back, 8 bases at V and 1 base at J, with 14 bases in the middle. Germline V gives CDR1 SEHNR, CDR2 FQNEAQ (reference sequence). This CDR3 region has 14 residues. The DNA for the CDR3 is TGTGCCAGCCAAGGCTGGAGGTTCCAAGAGACCCAGTACTTC. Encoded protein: CASQGWRFQETQYF. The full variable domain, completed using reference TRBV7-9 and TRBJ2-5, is DTGVSQNPRHKITKRGQNVTFRCDPISEHNRLYWYRQTLGQGPEFLTYFQNEAQLEKSRLLSDRFSAERPKGSFSTLEIQRTEQGDSAMYLCASQGWRFQETQYFGPGTRLLVL.

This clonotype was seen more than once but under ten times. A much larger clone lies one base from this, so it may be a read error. The CDR3 sequence: CSAMGTGGRTEVFF. In DNA, the CDR3 is TGCAGTGCTATGGGGACAGGGGGACGCACTGAAGTTTTCTTT. V and J are TRBV20-1 and TRBJ1-1; 11 bases are a match to TRBD1. CDR3 length: 14 residues. Germline V gene lookup returns CDR1 DFQATT and CDR2 SNEGSKA (reference sequence).

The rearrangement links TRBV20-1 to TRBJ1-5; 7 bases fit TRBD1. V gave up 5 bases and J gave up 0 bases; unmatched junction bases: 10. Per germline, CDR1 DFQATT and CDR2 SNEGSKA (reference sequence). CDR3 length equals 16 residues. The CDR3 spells CSAPQGTYYSNQPQHF. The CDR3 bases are TGCAGTGCTCCACAGGGGACTTATTATAGCAATCAGCCCCAGCATTTT.

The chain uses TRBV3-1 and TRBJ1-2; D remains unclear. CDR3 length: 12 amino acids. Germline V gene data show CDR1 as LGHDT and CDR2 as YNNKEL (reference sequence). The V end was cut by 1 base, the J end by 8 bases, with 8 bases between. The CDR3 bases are TGTGCCAGCAGCCAAGCTACGGGCGGCTACACCTTC. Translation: CASSQATGGYTF.

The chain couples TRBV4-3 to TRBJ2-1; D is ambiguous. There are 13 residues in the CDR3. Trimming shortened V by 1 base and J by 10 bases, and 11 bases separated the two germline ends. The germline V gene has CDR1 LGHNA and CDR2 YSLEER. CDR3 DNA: TGCGCCAGCAGCCAAGTAAGGTACAGAGAGCAGTTCTTC. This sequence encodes CASSQVRYREQFF.

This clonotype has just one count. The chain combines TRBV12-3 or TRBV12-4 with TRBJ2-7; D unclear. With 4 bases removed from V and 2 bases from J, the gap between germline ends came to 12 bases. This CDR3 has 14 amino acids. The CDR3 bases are TGTGCCAGCAGTTGGGCAGGTAGAGCCTACGAGCAGTACTTC. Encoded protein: CASSWAGRAYEQYF.

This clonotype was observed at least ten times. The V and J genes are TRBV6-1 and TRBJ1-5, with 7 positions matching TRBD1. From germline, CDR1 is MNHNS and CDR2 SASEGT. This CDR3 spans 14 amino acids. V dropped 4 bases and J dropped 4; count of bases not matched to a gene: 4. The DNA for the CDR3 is TGTGCCAGCAGTGGTGGGACAGCTAATCAGCCCCAGCATTTT. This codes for CASSGGTANQPQHF.

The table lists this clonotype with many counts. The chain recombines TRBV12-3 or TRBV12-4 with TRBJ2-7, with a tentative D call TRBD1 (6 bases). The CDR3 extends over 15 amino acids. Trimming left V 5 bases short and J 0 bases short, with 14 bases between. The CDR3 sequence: CASSHHPTGSYEQYF. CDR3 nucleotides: TGTGCCAGCAGTCATCACCCGACAGGCTCCTACGAGCAGTACTTC.

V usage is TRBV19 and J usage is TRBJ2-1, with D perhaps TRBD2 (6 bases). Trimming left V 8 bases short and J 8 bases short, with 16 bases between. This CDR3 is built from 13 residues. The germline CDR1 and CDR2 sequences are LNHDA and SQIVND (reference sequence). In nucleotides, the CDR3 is TGTGCCAGTGAGAACCGCGGGGCCGATGAGCAGTTCTTC. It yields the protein CASENRGADEQFF.

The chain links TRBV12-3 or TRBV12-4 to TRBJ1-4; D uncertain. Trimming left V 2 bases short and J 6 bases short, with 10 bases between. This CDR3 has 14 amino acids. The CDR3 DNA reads TGTGCCAGCAGTTTAAGGCGGCGCGATGAAAAACTGTTTTTT. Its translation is CASSLRRRDEKLFF.

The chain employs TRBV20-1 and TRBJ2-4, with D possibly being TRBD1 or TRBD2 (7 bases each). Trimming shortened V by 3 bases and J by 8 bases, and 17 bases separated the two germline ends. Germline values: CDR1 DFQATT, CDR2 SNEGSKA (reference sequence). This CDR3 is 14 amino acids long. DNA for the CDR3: TGCAGTGCTAGCGTAGACAGGGCGGGAGACATTCAGTACTTC. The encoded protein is CSASVDRAGDIQYF.

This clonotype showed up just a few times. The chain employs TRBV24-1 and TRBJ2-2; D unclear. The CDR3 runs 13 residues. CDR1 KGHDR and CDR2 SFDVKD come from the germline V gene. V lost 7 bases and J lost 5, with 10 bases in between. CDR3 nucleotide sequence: TGTGCCACCAGAGGTCCGGTTACCGGGGAGCTGTTTTTT. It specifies CATRGPVTGELFF.

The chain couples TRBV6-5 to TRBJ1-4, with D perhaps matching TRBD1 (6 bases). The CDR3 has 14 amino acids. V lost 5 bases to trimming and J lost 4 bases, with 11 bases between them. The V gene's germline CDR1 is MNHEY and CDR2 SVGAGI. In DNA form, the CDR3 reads TGTGCCAGCAGTAACAGGGTTATTAATGAAAAACTGTTTTTT. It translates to CASSNRVINEKLFF.

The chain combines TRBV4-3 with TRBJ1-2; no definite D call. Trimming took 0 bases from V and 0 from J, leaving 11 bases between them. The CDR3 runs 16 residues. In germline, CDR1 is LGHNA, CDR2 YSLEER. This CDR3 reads CASSQDWRNSNYGYTF. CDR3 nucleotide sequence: TGCGCCAGCAGCCAAGATTGGCGGAATTCTAACTATGGCTACACCTTC.

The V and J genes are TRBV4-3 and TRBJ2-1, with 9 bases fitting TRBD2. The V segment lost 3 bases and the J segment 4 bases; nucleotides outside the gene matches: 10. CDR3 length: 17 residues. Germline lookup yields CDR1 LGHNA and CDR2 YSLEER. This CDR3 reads CASSHDFSGSVYNEQFF. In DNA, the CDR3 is TGCGCCAGCAGCCATGATTTTAGCGGGAGTGTTTACAATGAGCAGTTCTTC.

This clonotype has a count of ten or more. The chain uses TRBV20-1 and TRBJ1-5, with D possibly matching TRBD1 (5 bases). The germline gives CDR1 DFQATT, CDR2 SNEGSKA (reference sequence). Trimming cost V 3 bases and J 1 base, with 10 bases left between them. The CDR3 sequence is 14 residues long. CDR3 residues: CSARGGGSNQPQHF. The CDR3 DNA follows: TGCAGTGCTAGGGGGGGTGGGAGCAATCAGCCCCAGCATTTT.

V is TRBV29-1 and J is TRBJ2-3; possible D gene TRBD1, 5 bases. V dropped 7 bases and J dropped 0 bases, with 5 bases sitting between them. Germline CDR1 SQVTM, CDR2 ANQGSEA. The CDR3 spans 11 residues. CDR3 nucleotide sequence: TGCAGCGGGACAAGCACAGATACGCAGTATTTT. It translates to CSGTSTDTQYF.

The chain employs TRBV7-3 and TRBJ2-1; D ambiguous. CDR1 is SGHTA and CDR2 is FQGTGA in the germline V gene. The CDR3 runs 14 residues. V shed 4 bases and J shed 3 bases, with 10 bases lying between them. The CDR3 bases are TGTGCCAGCAGCTCCCTTGGCCACTACAATGAGCAGTTCTTC. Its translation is CASSSLGHYNEQFF.

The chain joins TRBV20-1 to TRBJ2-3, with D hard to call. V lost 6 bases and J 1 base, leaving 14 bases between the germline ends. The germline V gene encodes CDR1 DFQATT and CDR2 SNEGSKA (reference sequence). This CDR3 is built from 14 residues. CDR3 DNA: TGCAGTGCCCCGGTTGTGAGCGGCACAGATACGCAGTATTTT. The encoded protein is CSAPVVSGTDTQYF.

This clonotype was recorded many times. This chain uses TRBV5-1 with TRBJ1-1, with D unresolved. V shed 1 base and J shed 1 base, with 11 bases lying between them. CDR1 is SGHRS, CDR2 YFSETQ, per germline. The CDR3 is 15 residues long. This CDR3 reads CASSLTRPGNTEAFF. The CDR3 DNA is TGCGCCAGCAGCTTGACCAGACCGGGGAACACTGAAGCTTTCTTT.